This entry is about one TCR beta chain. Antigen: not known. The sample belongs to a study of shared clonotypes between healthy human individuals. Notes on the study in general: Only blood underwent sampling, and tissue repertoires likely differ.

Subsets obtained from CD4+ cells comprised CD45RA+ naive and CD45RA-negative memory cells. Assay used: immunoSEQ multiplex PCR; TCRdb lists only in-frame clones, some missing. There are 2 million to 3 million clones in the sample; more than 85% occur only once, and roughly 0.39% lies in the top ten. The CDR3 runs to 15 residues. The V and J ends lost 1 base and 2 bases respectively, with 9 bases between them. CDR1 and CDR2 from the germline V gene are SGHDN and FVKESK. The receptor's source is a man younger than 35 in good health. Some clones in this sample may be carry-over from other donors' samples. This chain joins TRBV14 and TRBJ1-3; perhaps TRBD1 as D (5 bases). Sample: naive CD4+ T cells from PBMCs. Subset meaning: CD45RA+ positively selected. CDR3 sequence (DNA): TGTGCCAGCAGCCAAGCTGGGGCGGCTGGAAACACCATATATTTT. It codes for CASSQAGAAGNTIYF.